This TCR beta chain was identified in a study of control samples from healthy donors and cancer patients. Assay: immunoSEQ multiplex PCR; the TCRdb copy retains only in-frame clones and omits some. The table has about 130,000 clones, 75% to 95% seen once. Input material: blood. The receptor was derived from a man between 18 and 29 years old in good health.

The CDR3 coding sequence is TGTGCCAGCAGCCAAACCCCTAGCGCGGGGGGACGGGAGACCCAGTACTTC. It specifies CASSQTPSAGGRETQYF. The gene calls are TRBV3-1 (or the pseudogene TRBV3-2) and TRBJ2-5, with 8 nucleotides matching TRBD2. Germline CDR1 is LGHDT and CDR2 is YNNKEL (reference sequence). The ends lost 2 bases at V and 5 bases at J; junction bases unmatched: 13. There are 17 residues in the CDR3.